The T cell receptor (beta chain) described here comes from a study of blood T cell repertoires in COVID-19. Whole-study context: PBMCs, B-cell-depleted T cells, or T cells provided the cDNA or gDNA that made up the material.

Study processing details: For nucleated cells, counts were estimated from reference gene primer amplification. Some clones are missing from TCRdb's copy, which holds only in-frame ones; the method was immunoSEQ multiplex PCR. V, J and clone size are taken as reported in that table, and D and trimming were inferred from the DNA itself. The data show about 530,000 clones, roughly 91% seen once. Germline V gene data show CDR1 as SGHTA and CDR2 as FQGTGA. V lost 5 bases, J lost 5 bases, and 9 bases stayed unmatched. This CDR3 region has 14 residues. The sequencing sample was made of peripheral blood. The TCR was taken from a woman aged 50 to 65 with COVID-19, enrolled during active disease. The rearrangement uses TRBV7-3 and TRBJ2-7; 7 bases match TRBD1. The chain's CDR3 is CASSLTGNGNEQYF. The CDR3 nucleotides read TGTGCCAGCAGCCTGACAGGGAACGGCAACGAGCAGTACTTC.